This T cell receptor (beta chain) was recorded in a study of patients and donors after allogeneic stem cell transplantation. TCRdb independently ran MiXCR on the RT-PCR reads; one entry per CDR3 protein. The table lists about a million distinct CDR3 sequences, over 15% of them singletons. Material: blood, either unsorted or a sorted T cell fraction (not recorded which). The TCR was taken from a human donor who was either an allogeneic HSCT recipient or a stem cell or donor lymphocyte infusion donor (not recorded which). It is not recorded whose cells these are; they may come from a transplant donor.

CDR3 residues: CSARRLAFTDTQYF. The CDR3, as DNA: TGCAGTGCTAGGAGACTAGCATTCACAGATACGCAGTATTTT. The V gene is TRBV20-1, the J gene TRBJ2-3, with 7 bases aligning to TRBD2. CDR1 is DFQATT, CDR2 SNEGSKA, per germline (reference sequence). CDR3 length equals 14 residues. Trimming at V came to 3 bases and at J to 2 bases, leaving 5 bases not matched to a gene.